Listed here are 5 T cell receptor beta chains from one sample, sequenced in a study of blood T cell repertoires in COVID-19. Profiled with immunoSEQ multiplex PCR; TCRdb holds only in-frame clones, not every one. This sample has about 430,000 clones, with roughly 88% found just once. The sample comprised PBMCs or T cells enriched from blood (not recorded which). These receptors were obtained from a woman between 18 and 30 years old who had been exposed to COVID-19.

The CDR3, as DNA: TGTGCCAGCAGTCCCCCACCGGAGGTAGGGGGCAACTATGGCTACACCTTC. Translating it yields CASSPPPEVGGNYGYTF. The rearrangement uses TRBV27 and TRBJ1-2, with TRBD1 identical over 7 bases. The germline V gene has CDR1 MNHEY and CDR2 SMNVEV (reference sequence). V lost 5 bases to trimming and J lost 2 bases; unmatched junction nucleotides: 14. The CDR3 has 17 amino acids.

The chain links TRBV3-1 (or the pseudogene TRBV3-2) to TRBJ2-2, with D uncertain. Trimming shortened V by 2 bases and J by 7 bases, and 8 bases separated the two germline ends. CDR1 LGHDT and CDR2 YNNKEL come from the germline V gene (reference sequence). The CDR3 consists of 13 residues. The CDR3 loop reads CASSQTFSGELFF. The CDR3 bases are TGTGCCAGCAGCCAAACGTTTAGCGGGGAGCTGTTTTTT.

The CDR3 DNA reads as TGTGCCAGCAGGTACACAGATACGCAGTATTTT. Translated, it gives CASRYTDTQYF. The V call is TRBV2, the J call TRBJ2-3, with D unclear. In germline, CDR1 is SNHLY, CDR2 FYNNEI. CDR3 length: 11 amino acids. The germline V and J ends were trimmed by 6 bases and 2 bases, with 3 bases remaining between them.

This clone turned up a few times. The V call is TRBV19, the J call TRBJ1-2, with TRBD1 identical over 9 bases. The CDR3 is made up of 17 amino acids. V shed 3 bases and J 2 bases; nucleotides not matched to a gene: 10. The V gene's germline CDR1 is LNHDA and CDR2 SQIVND (reference sequence). The CDR3 DNA follows: TGTGCCAGTAGTATCACCGGGACAGGGATAGGCAACTATGGCTACACCTTC. It specifies CASSITGTGIGNYGYTF.

This chain uses TRBV13 with TRBJ2-5, with TRBD2 as a possible D gene (5 bases). Looked up from germline, CDR1 is PRHDT and CDR2 is FYEKMQ (reference sequence). V was clipped by 5 bases and J by 5 bases, with 21 bases between them. The CDR3 is made up of 16 amino acids. The CDR3 is CASSPPAAGVTETQYF. DNA of the CDR3: TGTGCCAGCAGCCCGCCCGCGGCCGGGGTCACGGAGACCCAGTACTTC. The complete variable domain, with remaining parts taken from reference TRBV13 and TRBJ2-5, reads AAGVIQSPRHLIKEKRETATLKCYPIPRHDTVYWYQQGPGQDPQFLISFYEKMQSDKGSIPDRFSAQQFSDYHSELNMSSLELGDSALYFCASSPPAAGVTETQYFGPGTRLLVL.